Listed here are 26 T cell receptor beta chains from one sample, sequenced in a study of blood T cells in healthy people across ages. The second PCR ran about 6 to 12 cycles with a sample-barcoded 5' primer and J-beta primers. TCRdb ran MiXCR on the 5' RACE reads and lists one entry per CDR3 protein. The top ten hold approximately 2.1% of the sample, which has about 1.8 million distinct CDR3 sequences, 49% seen once. Material for sequencing was blood. These receptors were obtained from a woman in her forties in good health.

The V call is TRBV6-1, the J call TRBJ2-4, with no clear D. The DNA end favors TRBJ2-7, so the J call may be wrong. CDR1 and CDR2 (germline): MNHNS, SASEGT. This CDR3 has 14 amino acids. The CDR3 spells CASQVRAIIYEQYF. CDR3 sequence (DNA): TGTGCCAGCCAAGTCCGGGCCATAATCTACGAGCAGTACTTC.

The chain carries TRBV28 and TRBJ2-7; D is unresolved. CDR1 and CDR2 (germline): MDHEN, SYDVKM. This CDR3 comprises 14 residues. V gave up 3 bases and J gave up 1 base, with 10 bases separating them. In DNA form, the CDR3 reads TGTGCCAGCAGTTTTCGCCGGGCTTCCTACGAGCAGTACTTC. Translated, it gives CASSFRRASYEQYF.

The chain uses TRBV2 and TRBJ1-6; weak D call: TRBD1 (6 bases). Germline-derived CDR1 and CDR2 are SNHLY and FYNNEI. The germline V and J ends were trimmed by 7 bases and 7 bases, with 14 bases remaining between them. The CDR3 spans 14 residues. In DNA form, the CDR3 reads TGTGCCAGCAAATATCAGGGGAAGAATTCACCCCTCCACTTT. This sequence encodes CASKYQGKNSPLHF.

V is TRBV3-1 and J is TRBJ2-5; 10 nucleotides match TRBD2. The CDR3 spans 15 residues. Germline-derived CDR1 and CDR2 are LGHDT and YNNKEL (reference sequence). V lost 8 bases, J lost 7 bases, and 13 bases stayed unmatched. The CDR3 spells CASSGTSGVLRTQYF. The CDR3, as DNA: TGTGCCAGCTCCGGTACTAGCGGGGTTCTTCGGACCCAGTACTTC.

The CDR3 sequence is CASSEHSGRLTDTQYF. The CDR3 DNA follows: TGTGCCAGCAGTGAACATAGCGGGAGGCTCACAGATACGCAGTATTTT. The J gene is TRBJ2-3, the V gene TRBV25-1, with 10 bases that match TRBD2. Germline CDR1 and CDR2: MGHDK and SYGVNS. The CDR3 spans 16 residues. The ends lost 2 bases at V and 2 bases at J; junction bases unmatched: 4.

This clonotype showed up just a few times. The V call is TRBV3-1, the J call TRBJ2-6; D remains ambiguous. CDR1 is LGHDT, CDR2 YNNKEL, per germline (reference sequence). The CDR3 contains 17 residues. The V and J ends lost 3 bases and 1 base respectively, with 13 bases between them. The CDR3 reads CASSQRGIQSGANVLTF. The CDR3 bases are TGTGCCAGCAGCCAGCGAGGTATACAGTCTGGGGCCAACGTCCTGACTTTC.

This sequence joins TRBV27 and TRBJ2-7; D might be TRBD1 (6 bases). The CDR3 is 16 residues long. V shed 0 bases and J shed 2 bases, with 14 bases lying between them. Per germline, CDR1 MNHEY and CDR2 SMNVEV (reference sequence). As DNA, the CDR3 is TGTGCCAGCAGTTTATCGAAGGGACACCTCACCTACGAGCAGTACTTC. Translating it yields CASSLSKGHLTYEQYF.

With regard to this clonotype: Relative to the germline gene, one junction end is altered; a read error may explain this. This chain uses TRBV6-5 with TRBJ2-4; D unclear. The DNA matches TRBJ2-5 better at its end, which makes the J call doubtful. The CDR3 consists of 13 residues. Germline V gives CDR1 MNHEY, CDR2 SVGAGI. The CDR3 loop is CTSSYDLRETQYF. The CDR3 DNA reads as TGTACCAGCAGTTATGACCTTAGGGAGACCCAGTACTTC.

The gene calls are TRBV20-1 and TRBJ1-2, with D possibly matching TRBD1 (5 bases). V lost 2 bases and J 3 bases, leaving 13 bases between the germline ends. The CDR3 contains 14 residues. Germline V gene sequence: CDR1 DFQATT, CDR2 SNEGSKA (reference sequence). CDR3 sequence: CSARSGTGHYGYTF. CDR3 in DNA: TGCAGTGCTAGATCGGGCACAGGACACTATGGCTACACCTTC.

For this clonotype: Germline and junction disagree at one end, which may indicate a read error. The CDR3 here is CASSLLTGAEQYF. CDR3 nucleotide sequence: TGTGCTAGCAGCTTGTTGACAGGGGCCGAGCAGTACTTC. The rearrangement links TRBV7-7 to TRBJ2-7; 8 bases match TRBD1. The germline V gene encodes CDR1 SSHAT and CDR2 FNYEAQ (reference sequence). The CDR3 length is 13 residues.

A single count supports this clonotype. This sequence joins TRBV20-1 and TRBJ2-3; no clear D. There are 12 residues in the CDR3. The V and J ends lost 3 bases and 4 bases respectively, with 8 bases between them. From germline, CDR1 is DFQATT and CDR2 SNEGSKA (reference sequence). CDR3 sequence: CSARKLADTQYF. The CDR3 coding sequence is TGCAGTGCTAGGAAGCTAGCAGATACGCAGTATTTT.

The chain has TRBV20-1 and TRBJ2-3; TRBD2 aligns across 9 bases. This CDR3 spans 17 amino acids. Per the germline V gene, CDR1 is DFQATT and CDR2 is SNEGSKA (reference sequence). The trim removed 4 bases at V and 1 base at J, leaving 12 bases unmatched. The DNA for the CDR3 is TGCAGTGCTATCCTAGCGGGGAGGGGACTAGGCACAGATACGCAGTATTTT. Its protein product is CSAILAGRGLGTDTQYF.

The chain is built from TRBV7-9 and TRBJ2-5, with D perhaps given as TRBD1 or TRBD2 (5 bases each). The DNA matches TRBJ2-1 better at its end, which makes the J call doubtful. The CDR3 runs 15 residues. Germline values: CDR1 SEHNR, CDR2 FQNEAQ (reference sequence). The CDR3 is CASSSHRGRQETQFF. CDR3 bases: TGTGCCAGCAGCTCCCACCGGGGACGGCAAGAGACCCAGTTCTTC.

The chain employs TRBV5-1 and TRBJ2-7; TRBD1 or TRBD2 may be the D gene (5 bases each). V lost 3 bases, J lost 1 base, and 17 bases lay in between. Germline V gives CDR1 SGHRS, CDR2 YFSETQ. This CDR3 is built from 16 residues. CDR3 sequence: CASSWDEGSHSYEQYF. In DNA, the CDR3 is TGCGCCAGCAGCTGGGACGAGGGGAGCCATTCCTACGAGCAGTACTTC.

The rearrangement joins TRBV7-8 to TRBJ2-4; D unclear. Per germline, CDR1 SGHVS and CDR2 FQNEAQ. The CDR3 length is 13 residues. V lost 2 bases and J 5 bases, leaving 7 bases between the germline ends. CDR3 region: CASSLNTENIQYF. CDR3 DNA: TGTGCCAGCAGCTTAAATACAGAAAACATTCAGTACTTC.

This clonotype occurred a few times. The chain uses TRBV11-2 and TRBJ2-3; D unresolved. V was cut by 5 bases and J by 1 base, with 7 bases left in between. The CDR3 length is 13 residues. CDR1 and CDR2 (germline): SGHAT, FQNNGV. CDR3 nucleotides: TGTGCCAGCAGCAACTATCGCACAGATACGCAGTATTTT. It yields the protein CASSNYRTDTQYF.

The chain has TRBV6-6 and TRBJ1-2; 8 nucleotides line up with TRBD1. The CDR3 length is 14 residues. Unmatched junction bases numbered 12, after V lost 7 bases and J lost 8 bases. In germline, CDR1 is MNHNY, CDR2 SVGAGI (reference sequence). In DNA form, the CDR3 reads TGTGCCAGCATTTCGGACAGGGTTGCGGTCGGCTACACCTTC. It translates to CASISDRVAVGYTF.

This chain connects TRBV15 to TRBJ1-6, with TRBD1 as a possible D gene (6 bases). The ends were cut back, 11 bases at V and 7 bases at J, with 15 bases in the middle. CDR3 size: 13 residues. From germline, CDR1 is LNHNV and CDR2 YYDKDF (reference sequence). DNA of the CDR3: TGTGCCTCCTCGGGGGGGCTCAATTCACCCCTCCACTTT. It is translated as CASSGGLNSPLHF.

This sequence joins TRBV20-1 and TRBJ2-3, with D perhaps given as TRBD1 or TRBD2 (5 bases each). The CDR3 spans 15 residues. The V end lost 7 bases, the J end lost 3 bases, and 20 bases lay between the germline ends. The V gene's germline CDR1 is DFQATT and CDR2 SNEGSKA (reference sequence). CDR3 region: CSVPRSRGRTDTQYF. CDR3 nucleotide sequence: TGCAGTGTTCCCAGGTCGAGGGGCAGGACAGATACGCAGTATTTT.

The chain joins TRBV13 to TRBJ1-2; 11 bases map to TRBD1. The CDR3 runs 15 residues. Germline V gene lookup returns CDR1 PRHDT and CDR2 FYEKMQ (reference sequence). V dropped 5 bases and J dropped 7; count of bases not matched to a gene: 9. The DNA of the CDR3 is TGTGCCAGCAGCCTACATGGACAGGGGGCGTCTGGCTACACCTTC. This translates into CASSLHGQGASGYTF.

This sequence joins TRBV28 and TRBJ1-6, with 10 bases fitting TRBD1. Germline lookup yields CDR1 MDHEN and CDR2 SYDVKM. Trimming removed 6 bases from V and 2 bases from J; junction bases left unmatched: 1. The CDR3 loop spans 15 amino acids. The CDR3 here is CASRTGGTYNSPLHF. DNA of the CDR3: TGTGCCAGCAGGACAGGGGGCACCTATAATTCACCCCTCCACTTT.

The CDR3 sequence: CSARDRGGQETQFF. The CDR3 DNA is TGCAGTGCTAGAGATAGGGGGGGCCAAGAGACCCAGTTCTTC. V and J are TRBV20-1 and TRBJ2-5; TRBD2 might be the D (7 bases). The DNA end lines up better with TRBJ2-1; the J call may be wrong. The V gene's germline CDR1 is DFQATT and CDR2 SNEGSKA (reference sequence). The CDR3 length is 14 residues.

This clonotype was detected a few times. This chain connects TRBV28 to TRBJ2-4, with D possibly being TRBD1 (5 bases). The germline V gene has CDR1 MDHEN and CDR2 SYDVKM. Trimming took off 5 bases at V and 0 bases at J, with 14 bases between the two ends. This CDR3 contains 16 residues. The CDR3 bases are TGTGCCAGCAGTATTGGACACCTAGTAGCCAAAAACATTCAGTACTTC. Its protein product is CASSIGHLVAKNIQYF.

On this clonotype: The junction differs from germline at one of its ends, possibly a read error. This chain uses TRBV12-3 or TRBV12-4 with TRBJ2-7; 12 nucleotides agree with TRBD1. This CDR3 region has 16 residues. Here the CDR3 DNA reads TGTGCCAGCAGTTTTTTTGGGACAGGGGGCTCCCACGAGCAGTACTTC. Amino acids: CASSFFGTGGSHEQYF.

This clonotype was detected a few times. This chain joins TRBV20-1 and TRBJ2-5, with a tentative D call TRBD1 (5 bases). Germline CDR1 is DFQATT and CDR2 is SNEGSKA (reference sequence). Between the trimmed V and J ends, which lost 1 base and 5 bases, there was a span of 8 bases. CDR3 length equals 12 residues. In nucleotides, the CDR3 is TGCAGTGCTAGAGGGGGCTTGGAGACCCAGTACTTC. It translates to CSARGGLETQYF.

This chain joins TRBV20-1 and TRBJ2-3, with D possibly matching TRBD1 (6 bases). The CDR3 extends over 12 amino acids. The germline V and J ends were trimmed by 5 bases and 4 bases, with 10 bases remaining between them. The germline V gene encodes CDR1 DFQATT and CDR2 SNEGSKA (reference sequence). Here the CDR3 reads CSASQGPDTQYF. For the CDR3, the DNA is TGCAGTGCTTCACAGGGTCCAGATACGCAGTATTTT.